A single sample is the source of the 20 T cell receptor beta chains below, sequenced in a study of cytomegalovirus exposure and HLA in healthy donors. Generated by immunoSEQ multiplex PCR, the TCRdb table keeps only in-frame clones and is missing some. This sample has about 76,000 clones, with nearly 95% found just once. The specimen sequenced was PBMCs. The receptors stem from a young man in good health and CMV-seropositive.

The genes are TRBV7-9 and TRBJ1-2, with a tentative D call TRBD1 (5 bases). The V gene's germline CDR1 is SEHNR and CDR2 FQNEAQ (reference sequence). The CDR3 runs to 16 residues. Trimming took 0 bases from V and 6 from J, leaving 17 bases between them. This CDR3 is CASSLAGLRYEHGYTF. In nucleotides, the CDR3 is TGTGCCAGCAGCTTAGCGGGGCTCCGCTACGAGCATGGCTACACCTTC.

The chain links TRBV11-3 to TRBJ2-2; 8 positions agree with TRBD2. Germline trimming cut 5 bases from V and 3 bases from J; bases unmatched to any gene: 5. CDR1 and CDR2 (germline): SGHNT, YENEEA. CDR3 length equals 15 residues. The CDR3 region is CASSPIAGHTGELFF. DNA of the CDR3: TGTGCCAGCAGCCCGATAGCGGGACACACCGGGGAGCTGTTTTTT.

This chain joins TRBV5-1 and TRBJ2-3; D ambiguous. Trimming took off 0 bases at V and 3 bases at J, with 5 bases between the two ends. In germline, CDR1 is SGHRS, CDR2 YFSETQ. The CDR3 runs 13 residues. The CDR3 bases are TGCGCCAGCAGCTTGGCCTTTACAGATACGCAGTATTTT. It translates to CASSLAFTDTQYF. The full variable domain, with the rest looked up from reference TRBV5-1 and TRBJ2-3, is KAGVTQTPRYLIKTRGQQVTLSCSPISGHRSVSWYQQTPGQGLQFLFEYFSETQRNKGNFPGRFSGRQFSNSRSEMNVSTLELGDSALYLCASSLAFTDTQYFGPGTRLTVL.

The gene calls are TRBV28 and TRBJ1-5; D gene unclear. The CDR3 loop spans 12 amino acids. Germline-derived CDR1 and CDR2 are MDHEN and SYDVKM. The V and J ends lost 5 bases and 3 bases respectively, with 5 bases between them. CDR3 loop: CASSPSNQPQHF. The CDR3 DNA is TGTGCCAGCAGTCCCTCCAATCAGCCCCAGCATTTT.

The rearrangement links TRBV5-6 to TRBJ1-2; tentative D call: TRBD1 (5 bases). Germline assignment: CDR1 SGHDT and CDR2 YYEEEE. The CDR3 covers 15 residues. The V and J ends lost 0 bases and 4 bases respectively, with 13 bases between them. CDR3 nucleotides: TGTGCCAGCAGCTTGGCGATGTCAGGGCCCTATGGCTACACCTTC. Translating gives CASSLAMSGPYGYTF.

The V call is TRBV2, the J call TRBJ2-1; D not certain. The CDR3 runs to 12 residues. Germline V gene lookup returns CDR1 SNHLY and CDR2 FYNNEI. V lost 5 bases and J lost 3, with 5 bases in between. CDR3 nucleotides: TGTGCCAGCAGTCTCGGCTACAATGAGCAGTTCTTC. Its translation: CASSLGYNEQFF.

Of note for this clone: In the same sample, other DNA sequences code for this CDR3. The genes are TRBV19 and TRBJ1-1, with no clear D. CDR3 length equals 13 residues. CDR1 LNHDA and CDR2 SQIVND come from the germline V gene (reference sequence). V gave up 5 bases and J gave up 5 bases, with 12 bases separating them. For the CDR3, the DNA is TGTGCCAGTAGTCCCCGGGGAGGAACTGAAGCTTTCTTT. This translates into CASSPRGGTEAFF.

This chain's CDR3 is CASSQGWTSIQETQYF. CDR3 nucleotide sequence: TGCGCCAGCAGCCAAGGGTGGACATCGATACAAGAGACCCAGTACTTC. The rearrangement links TRBV4-1 to TRBJ2-5; tentative D call: TRBD1 (5 bases). CDR1 MGHRA and CDR2 YSYEKL come from the germline V gene. Trimming took 1 base from V and 2 from J, leaving 14 bases between them. This CDR3 comprises 16 residues.

The genes are TRBV27 and TRBJ1-2, with TRBD1 as a possible D gene (6 bases). Germline V lookup: CDR1 MNHEY, CDR2 SMNVEV (reference sequence). CDR3 length: 12 residues. V was pared by 5 bases and J by 4 bases, with 8 bases between. The CDR3 nucleotides read TGTGCCAGCAGTGCGGGGGCCTATGGCTACACCTTC. Its protein product is CASSAGAYGYTF.

This chain joins TRBV29-1 and TRBJ2-1; possibly TRBD2 for D (6 bases). The germline V gene encodes CDR1 SQVTM and CDR2 ANQGSEA. The CDR3 runs 11 residues. Trimming shortened V by 6 bases and J by 8 bases, and 11 bases separated the two germline ends. The CDR3 reads CSVLTSYEQFF. The DNA for the CDR3 is TGCAGCGTGTTGACTAGTTATGAGCAGTTCTTC.

This clone has just one count. Other DNA variants within this sample encode the same CDR3. The CDR3: CASSGRGNEQFF. The CDR3 DNA sequence: TGTGCCAGCTCCGGCCGAGGCAATGAGCAGTTCTTC. The chain carries TRBV9 and TRBJ2-1; D remains unclear. CDR1 and CDR2 from the germline V gene are SGDLS and YYNGEE. The V and J ends lost 7 bases and 6 bases respectively, with 11 bases between them. The CDR3 loop spans 12 amino acids.

The genes are TRBV4-1 and TRBJ2-1; D gene unclear. The CDR3 totals 16 residues. Trimming removed 2 bases at V and 2 bases at J, with 13 bases between. CDR1 and CDR2 from the germline V gene are MGHRA and YSYEKL. The DNA for the CDR3 is TGCGCCAGCAGCCAACTCCCCCGGTTCGCCTACAATGAGCAGTTCTTC. It is translated as CASSQLPRFAYNEQFF.

The rearrangement links TRBV27 to TRBJ2-1; TRBD2 might be the D (5 bases). CDR1 and CDR2 (germline): MNHEY, SMNVEV (reference sequence). V lost 3 bases and J 6 bases, leaving 9 bases between the germline ends. CDR3 size: 13 residues. The CDR3 reads CASSFGGPNEQFF. CDR3 coding DNA: TGTGCCAGCAGTTTTGGCGGGCCCAATGAGCAGTTCTTC.

The chain recombines TRBV30 with TRBJ2-6; D not certain. The V gene's germline CDR1 is GTSNPN and CDR2 SVGIG (reference sequence). The CDR3 consists of 15 residues. V was pared by 0 bases and J by 4 bases, with 10 bases between. The CDR3 here is CAWSVQFGGANVLTF. The CDR3 region has the DNA TGTGCCTGGAGTGTACAGTTCGGAGGGGCCAACGTCCTGACTTTC.

This sequence joins TRBV7-6 and TRBJ2-3, with 7 bases lining up with TRBD2. CDR1 and CDR2 from the germline V gene are SGHVS and FNYEAQ. After removal of 5 bases from V and 1 base from J, the junction contained 6 bases not matched to a gene. This CDR3 contains 15 residues. CDR3 residues: CASSPGLEGTDTQYF. The CDR3 DNA is TGTGCCAGCAGCCCAGGACTAGAAGGCACAGATACGCAGTATTTT.

This rearrangement joins TRBV5-1 to TRBJ2-3; tentatively, D is TRBD1 (5 bases). The germline gives CDR1 SGHRS, CDR2 YFSETQ. The CDR3 runs 15 residues. V was shortened by 0 bases and J by 0 bases, with 8 bases between the two germline ends. CDR3 protein: CASSLGQTSTDTQYF. The CDR3 DNA is TGCGCCAGCAGCTTGGGACAGACTAGCACAGATACGCAGTATTTT.

The gene calls are TRBV28 and TRBJ1-1; no clear D gene. Germline values: CDR1 MDHEN, CDR2 SYDVKM. CDR3 size: 15 residues. V was trimmed by 7 bases and J by 5 bases, leaving 20 bases between them. The chain's CDR3 is CASIIPSGFLTEAFF. As DNA, the CDR3 is TGTGCCAGCATTATTCCTAGCGGGTTTTTGACTGAAGCTTTCTTT.

The chain employs TRBV7-2 and TRBJ2-3, with 9 positions matching TRBD2. In germline, CDR1 is SGHTA, CDR2 FQGNSA. Trimming cost V 5 bases and J 3 bases; bases outside gene matches: 3. The CDR3 spans 14 residues. The CDR3 DNA sequence: TGTGCCAGCAGCGACAGCGGGGGGACAGATACGCAGTATTTT. Translating gives CASSDSGGTDTQYF.

The gene calls are TRBV7-8 and TRBJ2-1; 7 bases match TRBD2. The CDR3 is made up of 19 amino acids. Germline V CDR1 and CDR2: SGHVS, FQNEAQ. Unmatched junction bases numbered 17, after V lost 1 base and J lost 5 bases. CDR3 residues: CASSLVVFFGGGENNEQFF. The CDR3 DNA follows: TGTGCCAGCAGCTTAGTTGTTTTCTTCGGGGGAGGGGAGAACAATGAGCAGTTCTTC.

The gene calls are TRBV5-5 and TRBJ2-1, with D tentatively TRBD2 (5 bases). The V end was cut by 5 bases, the J end by 3 bases, with 18 bases between. This CDR3 region has 16 residues. CDR1 and CDR2 from the germline V gene are SGHKS and YYEKEE (reference sequence). Here the CDR3 reads CASRLFLGSNYNEQFF. The CDR3 DNA reads TGTGCCAGCAGACTTTTCCTGGGGAGTAACTACAATGAGCAGTTCTTC.